The source of this TCR beta chain is a study of T-cell memory formation after mild COVID-19 (dated by TCRdb to the early 2020s). Regarding the study in general: TCR sequence clusters from the two donors were largely donor specific. Two young, previously healthy adult volunteers, one female and one male, were included in the cohort. Longitudinal TCRalpha and TCRbeta repertoire sequencing tracked T-cell clones expanding and contracting after mild COVID-19 in two donors.

Trimming removed 3 bases from V and 0 bases from J; the gene matches leave 8 bases unexplained. The CDR3, cysteine through phenylalanine, is 16 amino acids long. Only the CDR3 DNA stays, 48 bases, in frame from base 1. CDR1 and CDR2 are drawn from the germline V gene: MGHRA, YSYEKL. Notes on this clonotype: The target of this receptor is not known. No base qualities exist here, and no much larger clone lies one base off it.

The research as a whole found: Clones contracting from day 15 to 85 had balanced CD4/CD8 phenotypes, while a second wave expanding from day 15 to 37 was biased towards CD4+. Contracting CD4+ clones were located mainly in the CM and EM memory subsets, whereas CD8+ clones were found to be enriched in EMRA. SARS-CoV-2 specificity was not confirmed for the second-wave clones peaking on day 37. Some responding clones were detected in pre-infection memory, suggesting pre-existing cross-reactive memory T cells joined the SARS-CoV-2 response. The study included only a couple of mild cases, and larger cohorts that include severe cases with pre-infection samples were judged to be necessary.

Instrument used: Illumina NovaSeq 6000. TCRalpha and TCRbeta cDNA libraries were constructed by 5'RACE with constant-segment primers, with sample barcodes and unique molecular identifiers being introduced. Trizol reagent was used to extract RNA from every sample. Libraries were amplified in two PCR steps, with a second sample barcode and Illumina TruSeq adapters added in the second step. The libraries were sequenced on an Illumina NovaSeq using 2 x 150 bp paired-end reads. Per the original workflow: Reads were demultiplexed and collapsed into UMI-guided consensus sequences with migec v1.2.7. Using mixcr v2.1.11, the UMI consensuses were aligned to TRA and TRB V and J templates and assembled into clonotypes. A clonotype was counted as expanded or contracted only when both edgeR and NoisET called the clonotype significant, with the noise models trained on biological replicates. For edgeR calls, the cutoffs were a false discovery rate-adjusted p below 0.01 and a log2 fold-change threshold of 1. As an exploratory analysis of dynamics, max-normalized trajectories of the 1000 most abundant clonotypes were examined with PCA combined with hierarchical clustering. Each responding clone was given a CD4 or CD8 phenotype based on the CD4+ and CD8+ repertoires, which had been sequenced separately. TCRdb handled the public reads itself, with Q25 trimming in fastp and clone calling in MiXCR, and kept productive beta chains. Every entry covers one CDR3 protein and lists the most common genes and DNA from its rows. The V and J calls follow TCRdb's processing rather than the paper's. The sample table lists around 110,000 distinct CDR3 sequences, more than 15% of them with a count of one. 25% to 30% of the sample is held by the ten biggest clonotypes.

Ficoll-Paque density gradient centrifugation was the method used to isolate PBMCs. The V and J genes are TRBV4-1 and TRBJ2-7, with 7 central nucleotides matching TRBD2. Sequenced material: PBMCs or a T cell subset sorted from them (not recorded which). The TCR was taken from an adult woman who had mild COVID-19 (a few samples of this study predate the infection). The sample titles of this study are shuffled in the database, so cell type and time point are left out; the donor was told from shared clones. The CDR3 region has the sequence CASSHLGAGSSYEQYF. The base sequence is TGCGCCAGCAGCCACCTGGGAGCGGGGAGCTCCTACGAGCAGTACTTC.